The 21 T cell receptor beta chains below all came from one sample that was sequenced in a study of CXCR3-negative and CXCR3-positive naive CD8 T cells. UMI-labeled TRB cDNA libraries were prepared by 5' RACE. Following a re-call of the 5' RACE reads, TCRdb has one entry per CDR3 protein and lacks DNA. Its listing shows 100,000 to 150,000 distinct CDR3 sequences. Sequencing was done on a sample of naive CXCR3- CD8+ T cells from blood. This sample's subset: CD45RO-CCR7+CD27+CD95- naive CD8+ T cells lacking CXCR3 (TNR3-). The receptors here all came from a human donor in good health. Some clones in this sample may be carry-over from other donors' samples.

V is TRBV29-1 and J is TRBJ1-4; the D call from TCRdb, TRBD1, cannot be confirmed without DNA. Germline CDR1 and CDR2: SQVTM and ANQGSEA. This CDR3 spans 12 amino acids. CDR3 residues: CSAFVSGEKLFF.

CDR3 residues: CASSFRRGAYTGELFF. This chain links TRBV12-3 or TRBV12-4 with TRBJ2-2; the D gene TCRdb calls, TRBD1, cannot be checked with no DNA. This CDR3 region has 16 residues.

This chain links TRBV28 with TRBJ1-5. Per germline, CDR1 MDHEN and CDR2 SYDVKM. The CDR3 contains 12 residues. CDR3: CASSFPLQPQHF.

The chain employs TRBV6-2 or TRBV6-3 and TRBJ2-7; TCRdb calls TRBD1, which cannot be checked without DNA. Germline V gene sequence: CDR1 MNHEY, CDR2 SVGEGT. This CDR3 region has 16 residues. The CDR3 sequence: CAILGGSDRAAYEQYF.

The chain employs TRBV19 and TRBJ1-5; TCRdb proposes TRBD1, but this gene call is untestable without DNA. This CDR3 region has 15 residues. The V gene's germline CDR1 is LNHDA and CDR2 SQIVND (reference sequence). The CDR3: CASSIFGTAQQPQHF.

The chain uses TRBV29-1 and TRBJ2-7; the D gene TCRdb calls, TRBD2, cannot be checked with no DNA. The CDR3 covers 18 residues. The germline gives CDR1 SQVTM, CDR2 ANQGSEA. This chain's CDR3 is CSVGLPGTSGRDLYEQYF.

The V and J genes are TRBV7-9 and TRBJ2-7; TCRdb proposes TRBD1, but this gene call is untestable without DNA. This CDR3 is built from 15 residues. CDR1 and CDR2 from the germline V gene are SEHNR and FQNEAQ (reference sequence). CDR3 sequence: CASSPGTGALYEQYF.

The CDR3 loop is CSVEDLNREGGYTF. The chain recombines TRBV29-1 with TRBJ1-2. This CDR3 has 14 amino acids. The germline gives CDR1 SQVTM, CDR2 ANQGSEA.

This rearrangement joins TRBV10-3 to TRBJ2-1. Germline CDR1 reads ENHRY; CDR2 reads SYGVKD. This CDR3 spans 16 amino acids. CDR3 loop: CAISGLVLSSYNEQFF.

The V call is TRBV29-1, the J call TRBJ2-1. The germline CDR1 and CDR2 sequences are SQVTM and ANQGSEA. The CDR3 is made up of 12 amino acids. The CDR3 reads CSVVVQRNEQFF.

The chain uses TRBV28 and TRBJ2-7; TCRdb reports TRBD1, a call that lacks DNA to check it against. There are 14 residues in the CDR3. Germline assignment: CDR1 MDHEN and CDR2 SYDVKM. CDR3 sequence reads: CASSPRRISYEQYF.

The chain is built from TRBV6-2 or TRBV6-3 and TRBJ2-1; TCRdb designates TRBD1, a call that cannot be tested without DNA. Germline V gives CDR1 MNHEY, CDR2 SVGEGT. CDR3 length: 14 amino acids. This CDR3 is CASIGGPRYNEQFF.

This chain joins TRBV29-1 and TRBJ2-6; TCRdb proposes TRBD1, but this gene call is untestable without DNA. The CDR3 spans 16 residues. In germline, CDR1 is SQVTM, CDR2 ANQGSEA. CDR3 loop: CSVIPGQGSGANVLTF. The complete variable domain, with remaining parts taken from reference TRBV29-1 and TRBJ2-6, reads SAVISQKPSRDICQRGTSLTIQCQVDSQVTMMFWYRQQPGQSLTLIATANQGSEATYESGFVIDKFPISRPNLTFSTLTVSNMSPEDSSIYLCSVIPGQGSGANVLTFGAGSRLTVL.

The chain employs TRBV5-1 and TRBJ2-7; lacking DNA, the TRBD1 call made by TCRdb goes unchecked. Per germline, CDR1 SGHRS and CDR2 YFSETQ. This CDR3 is 15 amino acids long. The CDR3 loop reads CASSTGQGAGGEQYF.

This chain connects TRBV13 to TRBJ1-4; TCRdb's D call of TRBD1 is untestable without DNA. The CDR3 length is 16 residues. Looked up from germline, CDR1 is PRHDT and CDR2 is FYEKMQ (reference sequence). CDR3 sequence: CASSRRDRGYNEKLFF.

The chain carries TRBV7-6 and TRBJ2-1; the D call from TCRdb, TRBD1, cannot be confirmed without DNA. Germline CDR1 is SGHVS and CDR2 is FNYEAQ. The CDR3 length is 16 residues. The CDR3 protein is CASSSGQGSSYNEQFF.

The chain couples TRBV29-1 to TRBJ2-3; TCRdb calls TRBD2, which cannot be checked without DNA. Germline CDR1 SQVTM, CDR2 ANQGSEA. The CDR3 contains 16 residues. The CDR3 is CSVEDDTSEFTDTQYF.

This chain uses TRBV3-1 with TRBJ1-1. CDR1 is LGHDT and CDR2 is YNNKEL in the germline V gene (reference sequence). This CDR3 region has 13 residues. The CDR3 spells CASSQDWAVEAFF.

The chain has TRBV4-3 and TRBJ2-7; the D call from TCRdb, TRBD2, cannot be confirmed without DNA. The germline CDR1 and CDR2 sequences are LGHNA and YSLEER. CDR3 length: 15 residues. CDR3 loop: CASSPGGGGSYEQYF.

The chain joins TRBV20-1 to TRBJ2-7; TCRdb's D gene call, TRBD1, goes unchecked for lack of DNA. CDR3 length: 14 amino acids. Germline V gene sequence: CDR1 DFQATT, CDR2 SNEGSKA (reference sequence). CDR3 residues: CSAQDRWGPYEQYF.

The rearrangement links TRBV10-3 to TRBJ2-2; TCRdb's assignment of TRBD1 cannot be checked, as there is no DNA. Germline assignment: CDR1 ENHRY and CDR2 SYGVKD. The CDR3 is made up of 19 amino acids. The CDR3: CAISLLGQGAATNTGELFF.